This TCR beta chain was recorded in a study of blood T cell repertoires in COVID-19. The CDR3 runs 15 residues. The germline gives CDR1 KGHSH, CDR2 LQKENI. V was pared by 5 bases and J by 2 bases, with 15 bases between. Only in-frame clones appear in the TCRdb table, and some are missing; sequencing was by immunoSEQ multiplex PCR. The sample includes roughly 160,000 clones, approximately 80% of them seen just once. The sequence derives from a woman aged 60 to 75 who had recovered from COVID-19. The sample was PBMCs or T cells enriched from blood (not recorded which). J is TRBJ1-2 and V is TRBV18; perhaps TRBD1 as D (6 bases). CDR3 bases: TGTGCCAGCTCAGCTCGACAGGTGATGAACTATGGCTACACCTTC. Translating it yields CASSARQVMNYGYTF.